The T cell receptor (beta chain) described here comes from a study of blood T cells in healthy people across ages. Study findings and constraints: PBMC samples, being unsorted, prevented any conclusive comparison of naive and antigen-experienced cells.

Sample-barcoded 5' priming and a J-beta primer mix drove a second PCR of roughly 6 to 12 cycles. A single record per CDR3 protein comes from TCRdb applying MiXCR to the 5' RACE reads. This sample has 1.5 million to 2 million distinct CDR3 sequences, with around half found just once. This clonotype has more than one count but fewer than ten. Its antigen is unknown. V was trimmed by 8 bases and J by 1 base, leaving 7 bases between them. The CDR3 spans 12 residues. Germline V gene data show CDR1 as MDHEN and CDR2 as SYDVKM. The V call is TRBV28, the J call TRBJ2-3; perhaps TRBD2 as D (5 bases). The sequence was obtained from a woman in her forties in good health. Sequencing used blood. CDR3 region: CASGRGTDTQYF. The CDR3 DNA follows: TGTGCCAGCGGGCGGGGCACAGATACGCAGTATTTT.